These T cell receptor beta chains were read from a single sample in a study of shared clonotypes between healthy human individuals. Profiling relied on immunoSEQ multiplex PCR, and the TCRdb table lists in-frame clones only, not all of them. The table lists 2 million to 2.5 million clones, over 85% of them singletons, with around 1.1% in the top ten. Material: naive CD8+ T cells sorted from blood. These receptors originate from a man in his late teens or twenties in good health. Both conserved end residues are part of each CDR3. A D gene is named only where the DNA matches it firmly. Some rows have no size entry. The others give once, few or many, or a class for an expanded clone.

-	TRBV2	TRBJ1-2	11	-	CASSEGWDYTF	TGTGCCAGCAGCGAGGGCTGGGACTACACCTTC
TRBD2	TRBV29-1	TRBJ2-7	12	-	CSVGLAGNEQYF	TGCAGCGTTGGACTAGCGGGAAACGAGCAGTACTTC
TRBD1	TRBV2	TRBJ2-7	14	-	CASSDRDRSYEQYF	TGTGCCAGCAGTGATAGGGACAGGAGCTACGAGCAGTACTTC
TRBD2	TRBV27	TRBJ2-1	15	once	CASSLGSGLNNEQFF	TGTGCCAGCAGTTTAGGTAGCGGGCTCAACAATGAGCAGTTCTTC
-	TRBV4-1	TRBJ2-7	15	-	CASSPEGGGDYEQYF	TGCGCCAGCAGCCCAGAGGGAGGGGGCGACTACGAGCAGTACTTC
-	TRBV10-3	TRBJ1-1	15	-	CAISESGARNTEAFF	TGTGCCATCAGTGAGAGCGGGGCTCGGAACACTGAAGCTTTCTTT
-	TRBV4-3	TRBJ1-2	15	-	CASSQDTDTHYGYTF	TGCGCCAGCAGCCAAGATACTGACACCCACTATGGCTACACCTTC
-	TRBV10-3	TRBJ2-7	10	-	CATWGNEQYF	TGTGCCACCTGGGGGAACGAGCAGTACTTC
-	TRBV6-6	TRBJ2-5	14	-	CASLAGAEGETQYF	TGTGCCAGCCTCGCAGGTGCGGAGGGAGAGACCCAGTACTTC
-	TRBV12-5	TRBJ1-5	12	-	CASTLGNQPQHF	TGTGCAAGCACATTAGGGAATCAGCCCCAGCATTTT
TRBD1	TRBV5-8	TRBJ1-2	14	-	CASSLGQGVYGYTF	TGTGCCAGCAGCTTGGGACAGGGAGTCTATGGCTACACCTTC
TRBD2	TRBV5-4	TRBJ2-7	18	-	CASSLAEGGLSGSYEQYF	TGTGCCAGCAGCCTAGCGGAGGGAGGTCTTTCGGGCTCCTACGAGCAGTACTTC
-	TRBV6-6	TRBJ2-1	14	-	CASSYDSKGYEQFF	TGTGCCAGCAGTTACGATAGCAAGGGCTATGAGCAGTTCTTC
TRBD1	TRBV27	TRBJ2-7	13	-	CASSWDRGYEQYF	TGTGCCAGCAGTTGGGACAGGGGATACGAGCAGTACTTC
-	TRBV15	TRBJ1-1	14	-	CATSPLQWDTEAFF	TGTGCCACCAGCCCTCTTCAGTGGGACACTGAAGCTTTCTTT
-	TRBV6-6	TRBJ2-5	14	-	CASSYVTSQETQYF	TGTGCCAGCAGTTACGTGACTAGCCAAGAGACCCAGTACTTC
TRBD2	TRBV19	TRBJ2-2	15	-	CASSPQRGLVGELFF	TGTGCCAGTAGTCCACAGCGGGGGCTCGTCGGGGAGCTGTTTTTT